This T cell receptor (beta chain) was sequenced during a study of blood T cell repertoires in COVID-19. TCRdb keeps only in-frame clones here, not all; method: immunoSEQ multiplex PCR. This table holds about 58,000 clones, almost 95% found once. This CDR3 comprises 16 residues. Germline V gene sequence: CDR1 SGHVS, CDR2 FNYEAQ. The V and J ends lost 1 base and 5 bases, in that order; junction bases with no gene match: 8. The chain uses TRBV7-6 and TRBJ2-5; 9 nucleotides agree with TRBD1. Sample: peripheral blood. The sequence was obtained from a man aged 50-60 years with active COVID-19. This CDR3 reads CASSLVGPGTGETQYF. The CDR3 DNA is TGTGCCAGCAGCTTAGTGGGGCCCGGGACAGGGGAGACCCAGTACTTC.